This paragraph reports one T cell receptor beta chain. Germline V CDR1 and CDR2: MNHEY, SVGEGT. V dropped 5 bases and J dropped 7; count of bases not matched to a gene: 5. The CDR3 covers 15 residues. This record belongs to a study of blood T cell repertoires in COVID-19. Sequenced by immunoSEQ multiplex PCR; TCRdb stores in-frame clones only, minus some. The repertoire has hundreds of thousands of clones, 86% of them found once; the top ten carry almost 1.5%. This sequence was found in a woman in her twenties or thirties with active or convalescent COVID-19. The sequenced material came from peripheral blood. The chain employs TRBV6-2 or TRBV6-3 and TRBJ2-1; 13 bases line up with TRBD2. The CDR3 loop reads CASSPGLAGENEQFF. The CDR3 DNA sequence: TGTGCCAGCAGTCCAGGACTAGCGGGAGAGAATGAGCAGTTCTTC.